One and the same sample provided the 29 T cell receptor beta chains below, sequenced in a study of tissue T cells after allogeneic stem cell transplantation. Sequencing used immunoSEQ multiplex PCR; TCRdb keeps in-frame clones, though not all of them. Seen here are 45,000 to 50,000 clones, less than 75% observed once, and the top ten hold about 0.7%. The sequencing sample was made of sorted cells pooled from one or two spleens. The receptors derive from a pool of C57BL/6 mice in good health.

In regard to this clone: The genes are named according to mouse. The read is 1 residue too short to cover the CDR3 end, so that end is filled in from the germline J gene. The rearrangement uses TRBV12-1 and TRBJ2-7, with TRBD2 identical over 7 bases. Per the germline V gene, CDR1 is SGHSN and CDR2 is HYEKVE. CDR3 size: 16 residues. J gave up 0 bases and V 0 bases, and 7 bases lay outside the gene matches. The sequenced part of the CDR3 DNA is TGTGCCAGCTCTCTCATACTGGGGTTGAGCTCCTATGAACAGTAC. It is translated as CASSLILGLSSYEQY. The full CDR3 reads CASSLILGLSSYEQYF.

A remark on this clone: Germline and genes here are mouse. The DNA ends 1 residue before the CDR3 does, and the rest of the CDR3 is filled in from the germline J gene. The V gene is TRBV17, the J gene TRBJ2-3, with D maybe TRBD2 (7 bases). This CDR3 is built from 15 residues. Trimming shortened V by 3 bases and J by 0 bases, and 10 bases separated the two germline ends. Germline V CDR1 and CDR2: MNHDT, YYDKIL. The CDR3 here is CASSSWGASAETLYF. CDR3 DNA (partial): TGTGCTAGCAGTAGTTGGGGGGCTAGTGCAGAAACGCTGTAT.

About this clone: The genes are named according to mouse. This chain's CDR3 is CALARDRDTEVFF. CDR3 DNA, as far as it was read: TGTGCCTTAGCCCGGGACAGGGACACAGAAGTCTTC. The chain uses TRBV31 and TRBJ1-1; TRBD1 agrees at 9 bases. Read sequence stops 1 residue before the CDR3 end, and the germline J gene provides the missing end. The CDR3 extends over 13 amino acids. Germline-derived CDR1 and CDR2 are GKSSPN and SITVG. The V segment lost 7 bases and the J segment 3 bases; nucleotides outside the gene matches: 6.

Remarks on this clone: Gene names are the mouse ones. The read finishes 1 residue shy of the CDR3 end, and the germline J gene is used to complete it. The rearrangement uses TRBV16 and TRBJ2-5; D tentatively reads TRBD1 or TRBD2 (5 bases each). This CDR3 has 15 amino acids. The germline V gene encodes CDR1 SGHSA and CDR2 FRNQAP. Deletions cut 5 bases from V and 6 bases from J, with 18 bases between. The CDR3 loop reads CASSPRDPGLDTQYF. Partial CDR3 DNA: TGTGCAAGCAGCCCCCGGGACCCGGGGCTGGACACCCAGTAC.

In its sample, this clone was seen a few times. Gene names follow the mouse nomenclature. The CDR3 here is CASSFGESDYTF. The sequenced part of the CDR3 DNA is TGTGCCAGCAGTTTCGGGGAGAGCGACTACACC. The chain joins TRBV14 to TRBJ1-2; D gene uncertain. The observed sequence ends 1 residue before the CDR3 terminus, with the missing tail filled in from the germline J gene. This CDR3 has 12 residues. Germline CDR1 reads SGHDT; CDR2 reads FRDEAV. V gave up 1 base and J gave up 7 bases, with 8 bases separating them. The complete variable domain, with remaining parts taken from reference TRBV14 and TRBJ1-2, reads EAGVTQSPRYAVLQEGQAVSFWCDPISGHDTLYWYQQPRDQGPQLLVYFRDEAVIDNSQLPSDRFSAVRPKGTNSTLKIQSAKQGDTATYLCASSFGESDYTFGSGTRLLVI.

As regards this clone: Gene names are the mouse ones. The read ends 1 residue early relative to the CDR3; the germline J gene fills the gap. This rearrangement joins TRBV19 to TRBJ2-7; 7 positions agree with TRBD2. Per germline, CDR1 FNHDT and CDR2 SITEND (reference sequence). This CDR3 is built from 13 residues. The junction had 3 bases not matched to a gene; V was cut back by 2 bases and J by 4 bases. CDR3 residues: CASSILGEYEQYF. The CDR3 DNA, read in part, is TGTGCCAGCAGTATTCTGGGGGAATATGAACAGTAC.

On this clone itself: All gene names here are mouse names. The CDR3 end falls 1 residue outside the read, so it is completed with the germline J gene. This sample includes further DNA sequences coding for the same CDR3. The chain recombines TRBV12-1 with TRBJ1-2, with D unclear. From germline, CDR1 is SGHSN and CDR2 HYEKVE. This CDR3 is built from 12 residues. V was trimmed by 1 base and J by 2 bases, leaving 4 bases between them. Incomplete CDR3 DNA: TGTGCCAGCTCTCTTGGGAACTCCGACTACACC. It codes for CASSLGNSDYT. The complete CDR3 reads CASSLGNSDYTF.

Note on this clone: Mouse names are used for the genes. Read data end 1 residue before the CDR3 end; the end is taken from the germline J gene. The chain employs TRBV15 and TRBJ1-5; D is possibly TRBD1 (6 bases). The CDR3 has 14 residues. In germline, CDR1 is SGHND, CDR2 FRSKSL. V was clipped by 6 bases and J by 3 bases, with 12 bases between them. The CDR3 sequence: CASRIRGGNQAPLF. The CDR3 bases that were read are TGTGCCAGCAGGATCAGGGGAGGCAACCAGGCTCCGCTT.

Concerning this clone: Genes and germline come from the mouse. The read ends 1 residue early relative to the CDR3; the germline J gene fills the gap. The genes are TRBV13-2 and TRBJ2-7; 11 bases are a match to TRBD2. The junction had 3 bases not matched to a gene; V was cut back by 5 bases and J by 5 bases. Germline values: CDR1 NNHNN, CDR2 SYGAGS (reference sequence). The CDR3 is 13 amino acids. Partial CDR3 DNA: TGTGCCAGCGGCCGGGACTGGGGGCATGAACAGTAC. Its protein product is CASGRDWGHEQY. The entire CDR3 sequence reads CASGRDWGHEQYF.

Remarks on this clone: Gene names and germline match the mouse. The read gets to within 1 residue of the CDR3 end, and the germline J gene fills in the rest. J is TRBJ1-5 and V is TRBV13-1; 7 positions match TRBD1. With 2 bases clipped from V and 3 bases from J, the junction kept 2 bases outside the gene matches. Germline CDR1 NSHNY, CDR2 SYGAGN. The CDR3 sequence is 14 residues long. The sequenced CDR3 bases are TGTGCCAGCAGTGAAGGGGGCGCCAACCAGGCTCCGCTT. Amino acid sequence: CASSEGGANQAPL. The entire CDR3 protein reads CASSEGGANQAPLF. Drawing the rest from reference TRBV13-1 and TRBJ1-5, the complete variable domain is EAAVTQSPRNKVTVTGGNVTLSCRQTNSHNYMYWYRQDTGHGLRLIHYSYGAGNLRIGDVPDGYKATRTTQEDFFLLLELASPSQTSLYFCASSEGGANQAPLFGEGTRLSVL.

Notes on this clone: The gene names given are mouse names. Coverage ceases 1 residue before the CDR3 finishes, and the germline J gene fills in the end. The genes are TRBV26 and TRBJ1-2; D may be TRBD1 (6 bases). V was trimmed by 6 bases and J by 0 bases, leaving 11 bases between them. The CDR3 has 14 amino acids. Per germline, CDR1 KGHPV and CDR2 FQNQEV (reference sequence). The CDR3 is CASRRQVPNSDYTF. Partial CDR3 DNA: TGTGCCAGCAGGAGACAGGTCCCAAACTCCGACTACACC. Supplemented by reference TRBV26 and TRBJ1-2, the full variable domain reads NSKVIQTPRYLVKGQGQKAKMRCIPEKGHPVVFWYQQNKNNEFKFLINFQNQEVLQQIDMTEKRFSAECPSNSPCSLEIQSSEAGDSALYLCASRRQVPNSDYTFGSGTRLLVI.

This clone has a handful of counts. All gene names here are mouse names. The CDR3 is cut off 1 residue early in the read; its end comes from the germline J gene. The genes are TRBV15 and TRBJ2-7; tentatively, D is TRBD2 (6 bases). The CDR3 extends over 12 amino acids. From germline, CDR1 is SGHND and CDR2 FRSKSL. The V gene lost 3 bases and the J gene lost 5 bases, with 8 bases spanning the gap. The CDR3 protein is CASSLGGDEQYF. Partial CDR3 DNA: TGTGCCAGCAGTTTGGGGGGTGATGAACAGTAC.

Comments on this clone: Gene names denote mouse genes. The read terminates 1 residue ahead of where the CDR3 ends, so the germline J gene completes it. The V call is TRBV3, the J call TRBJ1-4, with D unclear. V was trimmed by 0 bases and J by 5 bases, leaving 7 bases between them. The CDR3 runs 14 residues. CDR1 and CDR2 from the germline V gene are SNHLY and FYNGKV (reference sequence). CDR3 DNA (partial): TGTGCCAGCAGCTTAGCGCATCAGAACGAAAGATTATTT. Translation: CASSLAHQNERLF. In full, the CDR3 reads CASSLAHQNERLFF.

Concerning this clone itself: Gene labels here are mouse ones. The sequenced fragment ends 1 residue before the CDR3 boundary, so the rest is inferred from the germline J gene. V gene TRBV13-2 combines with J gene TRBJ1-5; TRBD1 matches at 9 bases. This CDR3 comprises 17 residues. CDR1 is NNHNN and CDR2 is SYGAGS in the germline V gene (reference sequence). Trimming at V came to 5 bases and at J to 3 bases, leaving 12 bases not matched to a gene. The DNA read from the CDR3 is TGTGCCAGCGGGGCCGGGGGACAGGGCCATTGCAACCAGGCTCCGCTT. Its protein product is CASGAGGQGHCNQAPL. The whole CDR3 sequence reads CASGAGGQGHCNQAPLF.

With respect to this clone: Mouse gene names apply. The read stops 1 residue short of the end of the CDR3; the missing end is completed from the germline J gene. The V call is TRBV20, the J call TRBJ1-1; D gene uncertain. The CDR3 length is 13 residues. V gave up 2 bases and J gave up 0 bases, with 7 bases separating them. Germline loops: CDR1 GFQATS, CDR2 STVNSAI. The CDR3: CGARSNANTEVFF. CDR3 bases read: TGTGGTGCTAGGAGCAATGCAAACACAGAAGTCTTC.

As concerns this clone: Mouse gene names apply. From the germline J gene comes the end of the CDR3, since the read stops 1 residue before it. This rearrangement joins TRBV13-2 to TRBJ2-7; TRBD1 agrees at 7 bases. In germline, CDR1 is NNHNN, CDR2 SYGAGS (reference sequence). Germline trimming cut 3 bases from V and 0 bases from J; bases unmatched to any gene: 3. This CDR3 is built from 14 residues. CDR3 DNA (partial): TGTGCCAGCGGTGCCCGGGACAGCTCCTATGAACAGTAC. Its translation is CASGARDSSYEQY. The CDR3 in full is CASGARDSSYEQYF.

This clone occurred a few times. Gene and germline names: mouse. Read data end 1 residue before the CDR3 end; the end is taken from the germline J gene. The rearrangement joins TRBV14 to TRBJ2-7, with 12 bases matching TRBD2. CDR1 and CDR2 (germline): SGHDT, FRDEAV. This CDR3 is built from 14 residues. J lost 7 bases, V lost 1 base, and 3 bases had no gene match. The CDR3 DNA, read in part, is TGTGCCAGCAGTTTCAGACTGGGGGGGCGAGAACAGTAC. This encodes CASSFRLGGREQY. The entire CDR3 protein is CASSFRLGGREQYF.

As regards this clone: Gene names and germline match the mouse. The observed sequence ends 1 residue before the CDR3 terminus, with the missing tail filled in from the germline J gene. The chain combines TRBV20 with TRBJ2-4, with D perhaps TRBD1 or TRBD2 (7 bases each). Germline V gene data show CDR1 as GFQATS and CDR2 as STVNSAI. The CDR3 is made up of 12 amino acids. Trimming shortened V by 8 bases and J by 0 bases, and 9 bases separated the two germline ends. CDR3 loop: CGQGGSQNTLYF. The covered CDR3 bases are TGTGGTCAGGGGGGGAGTCAAAACACCTTGTAC.

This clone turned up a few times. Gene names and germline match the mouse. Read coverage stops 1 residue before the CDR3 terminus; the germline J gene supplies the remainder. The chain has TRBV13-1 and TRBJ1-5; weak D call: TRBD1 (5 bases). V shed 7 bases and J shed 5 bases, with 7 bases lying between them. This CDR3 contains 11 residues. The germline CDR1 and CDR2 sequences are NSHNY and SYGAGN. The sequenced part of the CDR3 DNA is TGTGCCAGCGGGACTTACCAGGCTCCGCTT. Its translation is CASGTYQAPL. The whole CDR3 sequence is CASGTYQAPLF. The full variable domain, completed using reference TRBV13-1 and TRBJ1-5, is EAAVTQSPRNKVTVTGGNVTLSCRQTNSHNYMYWYRQDTGHGLRLIHYSYGAGNLRIGDVPDGYKATRTTQEDFFLLLELASPSQTSLYFCASGTYQAPLFGEGTRLSVL.

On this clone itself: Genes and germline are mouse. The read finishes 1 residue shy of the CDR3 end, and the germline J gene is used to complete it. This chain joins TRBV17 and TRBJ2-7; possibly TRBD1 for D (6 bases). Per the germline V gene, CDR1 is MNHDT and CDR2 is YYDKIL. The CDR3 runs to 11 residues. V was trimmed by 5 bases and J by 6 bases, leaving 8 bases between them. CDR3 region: CASSYRVEQYF. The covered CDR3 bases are TGTGCTAGCAGTTACAGGGTTGAACAGTAC.

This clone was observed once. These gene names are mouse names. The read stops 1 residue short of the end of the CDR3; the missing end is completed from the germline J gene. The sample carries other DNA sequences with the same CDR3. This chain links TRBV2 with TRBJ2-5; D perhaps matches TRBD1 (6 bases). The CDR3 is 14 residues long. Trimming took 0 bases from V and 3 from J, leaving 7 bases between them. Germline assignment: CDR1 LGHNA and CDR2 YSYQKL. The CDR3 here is CASSQDRGQDTQYF. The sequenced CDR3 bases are TGTGCCAGCAGCCAAGACAGGGGACAAGACACCCAGTAC.

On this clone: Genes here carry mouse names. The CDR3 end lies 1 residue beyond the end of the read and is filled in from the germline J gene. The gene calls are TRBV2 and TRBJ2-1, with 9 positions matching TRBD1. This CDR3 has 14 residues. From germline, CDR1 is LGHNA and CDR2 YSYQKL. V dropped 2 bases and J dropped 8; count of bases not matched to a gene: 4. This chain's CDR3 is CASSQPHRGPEQFF. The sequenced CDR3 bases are TGTGCCAGCAGCCAACCCCACAGGGGGCCTGAGCAGTTC.

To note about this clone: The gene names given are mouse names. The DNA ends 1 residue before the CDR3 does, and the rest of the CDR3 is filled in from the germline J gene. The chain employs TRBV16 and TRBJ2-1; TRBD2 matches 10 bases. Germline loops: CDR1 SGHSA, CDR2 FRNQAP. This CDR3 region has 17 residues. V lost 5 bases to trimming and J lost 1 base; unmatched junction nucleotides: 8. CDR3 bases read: TGTGCAAGCAGCCCCTGGGGGGGCGAGATGAACTATGCTGAGCAGTTC. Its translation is CASSPWGGEMNYAEQF. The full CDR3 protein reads CASSPWGGEMNYAEQFF.

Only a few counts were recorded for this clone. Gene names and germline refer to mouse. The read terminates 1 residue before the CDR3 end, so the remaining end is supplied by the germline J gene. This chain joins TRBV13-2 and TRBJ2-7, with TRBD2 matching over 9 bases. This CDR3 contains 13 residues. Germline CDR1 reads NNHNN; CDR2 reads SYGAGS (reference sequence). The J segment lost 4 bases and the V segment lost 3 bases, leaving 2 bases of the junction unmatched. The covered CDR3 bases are TGTGCCAGCGGTGGCTGGGGGGGATATGAACAGTAC. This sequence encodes CASGGWGGYEQY. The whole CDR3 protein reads CASGGWGGYEQYF.

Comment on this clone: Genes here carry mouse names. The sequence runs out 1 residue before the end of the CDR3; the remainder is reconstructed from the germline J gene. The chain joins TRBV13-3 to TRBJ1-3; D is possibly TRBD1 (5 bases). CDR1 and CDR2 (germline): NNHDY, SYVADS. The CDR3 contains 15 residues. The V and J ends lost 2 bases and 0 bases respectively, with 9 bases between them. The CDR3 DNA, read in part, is TGTGCCAGCAGTGACCCGGACACTTCTGGAAATACGCTCTAT. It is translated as CASSDPDTSGNTLY. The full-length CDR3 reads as CASSDPDTSGNTLYF.

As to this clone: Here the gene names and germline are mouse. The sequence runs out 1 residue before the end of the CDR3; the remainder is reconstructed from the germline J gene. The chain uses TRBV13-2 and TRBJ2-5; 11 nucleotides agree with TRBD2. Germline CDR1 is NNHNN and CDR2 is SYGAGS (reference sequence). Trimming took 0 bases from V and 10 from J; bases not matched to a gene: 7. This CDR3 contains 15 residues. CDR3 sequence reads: CASGDAPGLGVPQYF. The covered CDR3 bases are TGTGCCAGCGGTGATGCACCGGGACTGGGGGTCCCCCAGTAC.

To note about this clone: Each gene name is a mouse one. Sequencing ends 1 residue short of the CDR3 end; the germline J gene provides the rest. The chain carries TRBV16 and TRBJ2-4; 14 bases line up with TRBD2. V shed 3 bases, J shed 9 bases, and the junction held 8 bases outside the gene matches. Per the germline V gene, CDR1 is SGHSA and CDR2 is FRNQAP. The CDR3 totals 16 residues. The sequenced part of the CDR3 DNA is TGTGCAAGCAGCTTCCCCGGGACTGGGGGGGCCCGAACCTTGTAC. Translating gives CASSFPGTGGARTLY. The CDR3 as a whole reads CASSFPGTGGARTLYF.

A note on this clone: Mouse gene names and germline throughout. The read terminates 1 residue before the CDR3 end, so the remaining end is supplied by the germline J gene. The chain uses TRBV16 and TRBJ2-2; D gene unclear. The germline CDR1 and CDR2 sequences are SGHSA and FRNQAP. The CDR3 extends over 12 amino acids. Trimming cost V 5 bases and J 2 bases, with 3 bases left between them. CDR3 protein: CASSPNTGQLYF. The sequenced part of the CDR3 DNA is TGTGCAAGCAGCCCTAACACCGGGCAGCTCTAC.

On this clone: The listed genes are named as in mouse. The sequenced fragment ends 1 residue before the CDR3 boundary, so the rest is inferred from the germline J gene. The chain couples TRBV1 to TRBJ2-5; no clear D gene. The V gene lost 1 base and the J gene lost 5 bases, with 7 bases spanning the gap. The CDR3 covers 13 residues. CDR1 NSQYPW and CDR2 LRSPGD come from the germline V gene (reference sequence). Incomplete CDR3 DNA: TGCACCTGCAGTGCAGGGGAGGGAGACACCCAGTAC. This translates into CTCSAGEGDTQY. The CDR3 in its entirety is CTCSAGEGDTQYF. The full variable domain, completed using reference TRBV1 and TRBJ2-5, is VTLLEQNPRWRLVPRGQAVNLRCILKNSQYPWMSWYQQDLQKQLQWLFTLRSPGDKEVKSLPGADYLATRVTDTELRLQVANMSQGRTLYCTCSAGEGDTQYFGPGTRLLVL.